One and the same sample provided the 31 T cell receptor beta chains below, sequenced in a study of T cells after yellow fever vaccination. TCRdb re-derived calls from the 5' RACE reads in MiXCR, one entry per CDR3 protein. The sample yields under 600,000 distinct CDR3 sequences, around an eighth seen once. The input for sequencing was PBMCs, taken on the day of the yellow fever booster vaccination. The source of these receptors is a man under 40 who received the YFV17D yellow fever vaccine.

This clonotype was observed a handful of times. The rearrangement links TRBV29-1 to TRBJ1-1, with TRBD1 matching over 12 bases. The CDR3 is 15 amino acids. J lost 1 base, V lost 4 bases, and 4 bases had no gene match. Germline-derived CDR1 and CDR2 are SQVTM and ANQGSEA. CDR3 protein: CSVVGQGAWNTEAFF. CDR3 nucleotide sequence: TGCAGCGTTGTGGGACAGGGGGCCTGGAACACTGAAGCTTTCTTT.

The rearrangement links TRBV4-2 to TRBJ2-3; no definite D call. The CDR3 has 15 amino acids. Germline V gene sequence: CDR1 LGHNA, CDR2 YNFKEQ. V lost 1 base, J lost 5 bases, and 13 bases lay in between. The CDR3 here is CASSQVSLPGDTQYF. The DNA for the CDR3 is TGTGCCAGCAGCCAAGTGTCCTTGCCGGGAGATACGCAGTATTTT.

The rearrangement joins TRBV10-3 to TRBJ2-7; TRBD1 matches at 10 bases. The CDR3 spans 12 residues. Germline loops: CDR1 ENHRY, CDR2 SYGVKD. Germline trimming cut 7 bases from V and 7 bases from J; bases unmatched to any gene: 4. The CDR3 region has the DNA TGTGCCATCACGGGGACAGGGGAGGAGCAGTACTTC. Amino acids: CAITGTGEEQYF.

This clonotype was detected ten times or more. The rearrangement links TRBV20-1 to TRBJ2-5, with TRBD1 identical over 10 bases. From germline, CDR1 is DFQATT and CDR2 SNEGSKA (reference sequence). Trimming took 0 bases from V and 2 from J; bases not matched to a gene: 3. The CDR3 has 15 amino acids. In nucleotides, the CDR3 is TGCAGTGCTAGAGAAGGGACAGGGGAGCAAGAGACCCAGTACTTC. Residues: CSAREGTGEQETQYF.

V usage is TRBV27 and J usage is TRBJ1-6; no reliable D call. The V end was cut by 3 bases, the J end by 9 bases, with 12 bases between. Looked up from germline, CDR1 is MNHEY and CDR2 is SMNVEV (reference sequence). The CDR3 is 14 residues long. CDR3 coding DNA: TGTGCCAGCAGTTTCCTGGGTGAGATTTCACCCCTCCACTTT. Translation gives CASSFLGEISPLHF.

The V gene is TRBV28, the J gene TRBJ2-7; D is possibly TRBD1 (6 bases). V lost 3 bases to trimming and J lost 6 bases, with 9 bases between them. The CDR3 runs to 12 residues. Germline V gene lookup returns CDR1 MDHEN and CDR2 SYDVKM. The CDR3 coding sequence is TGTGCCAGCAGTTTGACAGGATTCGAGCAGTACTTC. Amino acids: CASSLTGFEQYF.

In its sample, this clonotype was seen a few times. V gene TRBV29-1 combines with J gene TRBJ1-2, with 9 bases that match TRBD1. The CDR3 consists of 12 residues. V shed 4 bases, J shed 8 bases, and the junction held 5 bases outside the gene matches. Per the germline V gene, CDR1 is SQVTM and CDR2 is ANQGSEA. CDR3 amino acids: CSVADRGGGYTF. The CDR3 DNA reads TGCAGCGTTGCTGACAGGGGGGGAGGCTACACCTTC.

This chain links TRBV27 with TRBJ1-2; tentatively, D is TRBD1 (5 bases). This CDR3 spans 11 amino acids. Germline V lookup: CDR1 MNHEY, CDR2 SMNVEV (reference sequence). Trimming left V 11 bases short and J 2 bases short, with 9 bases between. The CDR3 protein is CAARGNYGYTF. The CDR3 DNA reads TGTGCCGCCCGGGGGAACTATGGCTACACCTTC.

This clonotype was recorded at least ten times. The V gene is TRBV29-1, the J gene TRBJ1-2; D is ambiguous. V shed 4 bases and J shed 10 bases, with 10 bases lying between them. The CDR3 runs 10 residues. In germline, CDR1 is SQVTM, CDR2 ANQGSEA. The CDR3 DNA is TGCAGCGTTGGACACTTGGACTACACCTTC. This encodes CSVGHLDYTF.

The count of this clonotype is one. The DNA for the CDR3 is TGTGCCAGCAATCTAGCGGGATCCAATGAGCAGTTCTTC. Translation: CASNLAGSNEQFF. The rearrangement links TRBV27 to TRBJ2-1, with 9 bases that match TRBD2. The germline V gene has CDR1 MNHEY and CDR2 SMNVEV (reference sequence). This CDR3 has 13 residues. V lost 7 bases to trimming and J lost 6 bases; unmatched junction nucleotides: 4.

This clonotype turned up a few times. V gene TRBV7-2 combines with J gene TRBJ1-1, with a weak D call TRBD1 (6 bases). CDR1 and CDR2 from the germline V gene are SGHTA and FQGNSA. This CDR3 has 11 residues. V lost 3 bases, J lost 10 bases, and 9 bases lay in between. The CDR3 coding sequence is TGTGCCAGCAGCTTTACAGGGAGAGCTTTCTTT. Encoded protein: CASSFTGRAFF.

This CDR3 is CASSLPAEVTQYF. As DNA, the CDR3 is TGTGCCAGCAGCTTACCGGCGGAGGTTACGCAGTATTTT. The J gene is TRBJ2-3, the V gene TRBV7-8; TRBD2 might be the D (5 bases). V gave up 2 bases and J gave up 8 bases, with 11 bases separating them. In germline, CDR1 is SGHVS, CDR2 FQNEAQ. The length of the CDR3 is 13 residues.

This clonotype was counted between two and nine times. The rearrangement uses TRBV20-1 and TRBJ2-6; D is ambiguous. CDR3 length: 14 amino acids. Germline CDR1 DFQATT, CDR2 SNEGSKA (reference sequence). The V end lost 5 bases, the J end lost 0 bases, and 8 bases lay between the germline ends. CDR3: CSAPGNSGANVLTF. The DNA of the CDR3 is TGCAGTGCTCCCGGAAACTCTGGGGCCAACGTCCTGACTTTC.

This clonotype was recorded a few times. This chain uses TRBV20-1 with TRBJ2-1; D may be TRBD2 (7 bases). The germline V and J ends were trimmed by 0 bases and 0 bases, with 15 bases remaining between them. The CDR3 covers 17 residues. The V gene's germline CDR1 is DFQATT and CDR2 SNEGSKA (reference sequence). The CDR3 sequence: CSARDDGGGGSYNEQFF. The CDR3 DNA follows: TGCAGTGCTAGAGATGATGGGGGCGGGGGCTCCTACAATGAGCAGTTCTTC.

This clonotype was seen a few times. CDR3 nucleotide sequence: TGTGCCAGCACGGGAGGGAAATCTAATGAAAAACTGTTTTTT. This sequence encodes CASTGGKSNEKLFF. The V gene is TRBV11-2, the J gene TRBJ1-4; D call uncertain. Trimming removed 7 bases at V and 3 bases at J, with 12 bases between. Germline V CDR1 and CDR2: SGHAT, FQNNGV. The CDR3 runs 14 residues. The full variable domain, rest sourced from reference TRBV11-2 and TRBJ1-4, is EAGVAQSPRYKIIEKRQSVAFWCNPISGHATLYWYQQILGQGPKLLIQFQNNGVVDDSQLPKDRFSAERLKGVDSTLKIQPAKLEDSAVYLCASTGGKSNEKLFFGSGTQLSVL.

This clonotype was detected only a few times. This rearrangement joins TRBV25-1 to TRBJ2-3; D is perhaps TRBD1 or TRBD2 (6 bases each). CDR3 length: 15 residues. Germline V gene sequence: CDR1 MGHDK, CDR2 SYGVNS. The ends were cut back, 4 bases at V and 1 base at J, with 12 bases in the middle. CDR3: CASSGEGGRTDTQYF. The CDR3 DNA follows: TGTGCCAGCAGTGGGGAAGGGGGGCGCACAGATACGCAGTATTTT.

CDR3 nucleotides: TGCGCCAGCAGTGAGTTCACCCTTTCTAGCACAGATACGCAGTATTTT. This translates into CASSEFTLSSTDTQYF. The chain combines TRBV10-1 with TRBJ2-3; D is unresolved. V gave up 1 base and J gave up 0 bases, with 11 bases separating them. Looked up from germline, CDR1 is WNHNN and CDR2 is SYGVQD (reference sequence). This CDR3 contains 16 residues.

This clonotype was observed a few times. The chain links TRBV5-1 to TRBJ1-4; 7 positions match TRBD1. This CDR3 is 15 amino acids long. Germline V CDR1 and CDR2: SGHRS, YFSETQ. Trimming took 5 bases from V and 5 from J; bases not matched to a gene: 9. CDR3 DNA: TGCGCCAGCAGTTCTTCAGGGGGTGGCAATGAAAAACTGTTTTTT. It encodes CASSSSGGGNEKLFF.

This rearrangement joins TRBV6-1 to TRBJ1-1, with D possibly being TRBD1 (5 bases). Germline CDR1 and CDR2: MNHNS and SASEGT. CDR3 length: 13 residues. V shed 6 bases and J shed 11 bases, with 19 bases lying between them. The CDR3: CASSLERPGGAFF. The DNA for the CDR3 is TGTGCCAGCAGCCTAGAGCGGCCGGGGGGTGCTTTCTTT.

In this sample, this clonotype turned up many times. This chain links TRBV20-1 with TRBJ2-5; a possible D gene is TRBD2 (6 bases). The germline CDR1 and CDR2 sequences are DFQATT and SNEGSKA (reference sequence). V lost 5 bases to trimming and J lost 5 bases, with 12 bases between them. There are 12 residues in the CDR3. Here the CDR3 DNA reads TGCAGTGCTGTGGAGGGGTTGGAGACCCAGTACTTC. It encodes CSAVEGLETQYF.

The sample holds a few counts of this clonotype. The V and J genes are TRBV4-2 and TRBJ2-5; 9 bases map to TRBD1. V gave up 2 bases and J gave up 5 bases; unmatched junction bases: 6. The CDR3 covers 15 residues. CDR1 and CDR2 (germline): LGHNA, YNFKEQ. The CDR3 DNA is TGTGCCAGCAGCCAATCTGGGACAGGGACCGAGACCCAGTACTTC. The encoded protein is CASSQSGTGTETQYF.

The genes are TRBV7-2 and TRBJ2-5; no definite D call. CDR3 size: 14 residues. The V end lost 3 bases, the J end lost 5 bases, and 13 bases lay between the germline ends. Looked up from germline, CDR1 is SGHTA and CDR2 is FQGNSA. The DNA of the CDR3 is TGTGCCAGCAGCTTCTATTCAGGTTACGAGACCCAGTACTTC. Encoded protein: CASSFYSGYETQYF.

This clonotype was found a few times. The V gene is TRBV30, the J gene TRBJ2-3, with D perhaps TRBD1 (6 bases). The CDR3 consists of 13 residues. Between the trimmed V and J ends, which lost 2 bases and 2 bases, there was a span of 8 bases. Germline V lookup: CDR1 GTSNPN, CDR2 SVGIG (reference sequence). CDR3 protein: CAWSRGHTDTQYF. CDR3 in DNA: TGTGCCTGGAGTCGGGGACACACAGATACGCAGTATTTT.

The chain carries TRBV7-2 and TRBJ2-1; the D gene is possibly TRBD2 (5 bases). Trimming took off 5 bases at V and 0 bases at J, with 14 bases between the two ends. CDR3 size: 16 residues. CDR1 is SGHTA and CDR2 is FQGNSA in the germline V gene. CDR3 sequence (DNA): TGTGCCAGCAGCCCTCCGGGATTATCCTCCTACAATGAGCAGTTCTTC. This codes for CASSPPGLSSYNEQFF.

To note about this clonotype: One end of the junction fails to match germline, which may point to a read error. This chain links TRBV12-3 or TRBV12-4 with TRBJ2-2; TRBD2 agrees at 12 bases. CDR3 length equals 18 residues. The CDR3 region has the DNA TGTACCAGCAGTTTTTGGACTAGCGGGAACCGTGACACCGGGGAGCTGTTTTTT. As protein: CTSSFWTSGNRDTGELFF.

This clonotype has a count of ten or more. The chain couples TRBV20-1 to TRBJ2-5; no clear D gene. The germline V gene encodes CDR1 DFQATT and CDR2 SNEGSKA (reference sequence). The CDR3 has 12 residues. V was cut by 3 bases and J by 1 base, with 6 bases left in between. CDR3 bases: TGCAGTGCTAGGTTCGGCCAAGAGACCCAGTACTTC. Protein sequence: CSARFGQETQYF.

The V gene is TRBV11-2, the J gene TRBJ2-1; 13 positions agree with TRBD2. The CDR3 is 18 residues long. Germline CDR1 is SGHAT and CDR2 is FQNNGV. Losses at the gene ends were 4 bases for V and 6 bases for J; bases not matched to a gene: 12. CDR3 in amino acids: CASSSNPGTSGKRNEQFF. The DNA for the CDR3 is TGTGCCAGCAGCTCAAATCCCGGGACTAGCGGGAAGCGCAATGAGCAGTTCTTC.

The V gene is TRBV7-2, the J gene TRBJ2-3, with D tentatively TRBD2 (5 bases). CDR3 length equals 13 residues. The V and J ends lost 7 bases and 5 bases respectively, with 13 bases between them. Germline assignment: CDR1 SGHTA and CDR2 FQGNSA. DNA of the CDR3: TGTGCCAGCAATGGGGAGAGGAAAGATACGCAGTATTTT. Amino acids: CASNGERKDTQYF.

The chain is built from TRBV4-3 and TRBJ2-3; 8 nucleotides agree with TRBD2. Losses at the gene ends were 10 bases for V and 2 bases for J; bases not matched to a gene: 11. CDR3 length: 15 residues. CDR1 is LGHNA and CDR2 is YSLEER in the germline V gene. The CDR3 DNA sequence: TGCGCCACCGCGGCACGACTAGCGAACACAGATACGCAGTATTTT. It specifies CATAARLANTDTQYF.

This clonotype was detected only a few times. The chain couples TRBV5-1 to TRBJ2-7, with D tentatively TRBD1 (7 bases). Germline CDR1 and CDR2: SGHRS and YFSETQ. Trimming took 0 bases from V and 2 from J, leaving 24 bases between them. The CDR3 runs to 19 residues. CDR3 DNA: TGCGCCAGCAGCTTGGTCGCTCCTCGGCGGGACAGAAATACCTACGAGCAGTACTTC. It is translated as CASSLVAPRRDRNTYEQYF. Full variable domain (remainder filled in from reference TRBV5-1 and TRBJ2-7): KAGVTQTPRYLIKTRGQQVTLSCSPISGHRSVSWYQQTPGQGLQFLFEYFSETQRNKGNFPGRFSGRQFSNSRSEMNVSTLELGDSALYLCASSLVAPRRDRNTYEQYFGPGTRLTVT.

This clonotype has just a few counts. The J gene is TRBJ2-1, the V gene TRBV12-3 or TRBV12-4, with 8 positions matching TRBD2. The CDR3 consists of 16 residues. V lost 3 bases and J lost 7; bases outside the gene matches: 11. CDR3 nucleotide sequence: TGTGCCAGCAGTTTCAACCCCGGGGGGGTTAGGAATGAGCAGTTCTTC. Residues: CASSFNPGGVRNEQFF.